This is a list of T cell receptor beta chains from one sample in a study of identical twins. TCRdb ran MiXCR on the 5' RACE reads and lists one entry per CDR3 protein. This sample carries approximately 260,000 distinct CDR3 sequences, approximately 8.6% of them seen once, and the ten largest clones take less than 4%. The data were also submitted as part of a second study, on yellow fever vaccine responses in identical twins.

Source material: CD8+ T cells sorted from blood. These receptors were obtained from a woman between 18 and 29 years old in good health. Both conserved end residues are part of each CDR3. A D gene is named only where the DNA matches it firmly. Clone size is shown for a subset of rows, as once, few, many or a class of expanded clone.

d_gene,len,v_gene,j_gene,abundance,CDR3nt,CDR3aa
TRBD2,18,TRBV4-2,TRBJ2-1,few,TGTGCCAGCAGCCAACTTCTAGCGGGGGGGCGGATCGGGAATGAGCAGTTCTTC,CASSQLLAGGRIGNEQFF
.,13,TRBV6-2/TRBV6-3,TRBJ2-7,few,TGTGCCAGCAGTTCTAGCGCCCTCGGCGAGCAGTACTTC,CASSSSALGEQYF
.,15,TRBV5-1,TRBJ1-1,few,TGCGCCAGCAGCTTGGGGGCTCTCGGGGACACTGAAGCTTTCTTT,CASSLGALGDTEAFF
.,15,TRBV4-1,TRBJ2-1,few,TGCGCCAGCAGCCAACAGGCGAGCTCCTACAATGAGCAGTTCTTC,CASSQQASSYNEQFF
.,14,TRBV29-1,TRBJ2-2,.,TGCAGCGTTGAAGGGTGGGCCGACACCGGGGAGCTGTTTTTT,CSVEGWADTGELFF
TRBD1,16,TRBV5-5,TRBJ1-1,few,TGTGCCAGCAGCGATATCTCAGGGGGCGAGAACACTGAAGCTTTCTTT,CASSDISGGENTEAFF
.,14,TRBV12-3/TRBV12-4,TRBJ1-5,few,TGTGCCAGCAGTTTCGGGGCCTATAATCAGCCCCAGCATTTT,CASSFGAYNQPQHF
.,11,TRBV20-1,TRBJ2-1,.,TGCAGTGCTAGGTGGGGAGACGAGCAGTTCTTC,CSARWGDEQFF
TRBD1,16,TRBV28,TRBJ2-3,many,TGTGCCAGCAGTTTATTTGGGACAGAGGGTGTAGATACGCAGTATTTT,CASSLFGTEGVDTQYF
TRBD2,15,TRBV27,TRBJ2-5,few,TGTGCCAGCAGTGGTTCTAGCGGGGCCCAAGAGACCCAGTACTTC,CASSGSSGAQETQYF
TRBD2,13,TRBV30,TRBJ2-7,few,TGTGCCTGCCAGGCGGGAGAGTGGTACGAGCAGTACTTC,CACQAGEWYEQYF
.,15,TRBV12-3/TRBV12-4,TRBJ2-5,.,TGTGCCAGCAGTCAGGGACCTTTAGACCAAGAGACCCAGTACTTC,CASSQGPLDQETQYF
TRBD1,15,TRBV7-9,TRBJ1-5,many,TGTGCCAGCAGCCGGACAGGGGTGGGCAATCAGCCCCAGCATTTT,CASSRTGVGNQPQHF
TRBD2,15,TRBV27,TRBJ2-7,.,TGTGCCAGCAGTTTAACGGCTAGCGGGAGTTACGAGCAGTACTTC,CASSLTASGSYEQYF
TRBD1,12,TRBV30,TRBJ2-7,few,TGTGCCTGGAGCACAGGGGCCTACGAGCAGTACTTC,CAWSTGAYEQYF
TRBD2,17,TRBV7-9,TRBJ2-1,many,TGTGCCAGCAGCGGTTCTAGCGGAAAAAGCTCCTACAATGAGCAGTTCTTC,CASSGSSGKSSYNEQFF
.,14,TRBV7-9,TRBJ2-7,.,TGTGCCAGCAGCAAGGGGACGGACCCCTACGAGCAGTACTTC,CASSKGTDPYEQYF
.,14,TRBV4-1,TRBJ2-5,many,TGCGCCAGCAGCCAGCAGACGGAACAAGAGACCCAGTACTTC,CASSQQTEQETQYF
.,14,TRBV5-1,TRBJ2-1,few,TGCGCCAGCAGCTTTAATCAGGGTGGGAATGAGCAGTTCTTC,CASSFNQGGNEQFF
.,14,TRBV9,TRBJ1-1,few,TGTGCCAGCAGCGTCGGGGGTATGGGATCTGAAGCTTTCTTT,CASSVGGMGSEAFF
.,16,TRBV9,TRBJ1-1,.,TGTGCCAGCAGCGTAGGGAGGGGGGCGCGGAACACTGAAGCTTTCTTT,CASSVGRGARNTEAFF
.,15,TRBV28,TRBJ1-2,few,TGTGCCAGCAGTCGGCCCGGTGTGGAATCCTATGGCTACACCTTC,CASSRPGVESYGYTF
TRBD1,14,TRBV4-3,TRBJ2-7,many,TGTGCCAGCAGCCAAGGGACAGGGACCTACGAGCAGTACTTC,CASSQGTGTYEQYF
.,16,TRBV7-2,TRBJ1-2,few,TGTGCCAGCAGCTTAGTCGAGGGGATCCCTAACTATGGCTACACCTTC,CASSLVEGIPNYGYTF
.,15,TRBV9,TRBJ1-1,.,TGTGCCAGCAGCCCTCGGAAGTTAGGGAACACTGAAGCTTTCTTT,CASSPRKLGNTEAFF
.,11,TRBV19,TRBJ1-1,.,TGTGCCAGTACCGAGAACACTGAAGCTTTCTTT,CASTENTEAFF
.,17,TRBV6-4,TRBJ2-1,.,TGTGCCAGCAGTGAGCTTCCACCGTCCAGCCTTAACAATGAGCAGTTCTTC,CASSELPPSSLNNEQFF
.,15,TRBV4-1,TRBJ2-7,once,TGCGCCAGCAGCCACGGGCAGAAGGGGCTCTACGAGCAGTACTTC,CASSHGQKGLYEQYF
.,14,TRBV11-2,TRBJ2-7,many,TGTGCCAGCAGCTTACAGGGAACTACCTACGAGCAGTACTTC,CASSLQGTTYEQYF
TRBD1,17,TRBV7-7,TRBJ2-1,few,TGTGCTAGCAGCCCAGCCCCCGGACAGGGAGGAAACAATGAGCAGTTCTTC,CASSPAPGQGGNNEQFF